What follows describes a single TCR beta chain. Its target is unknown. These data come from a study of T cell responses to AZD1222 COVID-19 vaccine. Study-wide results and caveats: Distributed over spike, vaccine-associated CD4 TCRs predominated at 160-218 and 743-854. Donors were mostly white British, more females; clonal diversity possibly underestimated.

Using immunoSEQ multiplex PCR, the repertoire was profiled, and TCRdb retains in-frame clones only, with some absent. The sample holds roughly 120,000 clones, around 88% seen once. This specimen consisted of peripheral blood, obtained 28 days after the second AZD1222 dose. This clonotype was obtained from an adult who received the AZD1222 COVID-19 vaccine.

The CDR3 DNA sequence: TGTGCCAGCCGGACCGGAGGGGACACTGAAGCTTTCTTT. This sequence encodes CASRTGGDTEAFF. The chain has TRBV18 and TRBJ1-1; tentative D call: TRBD1 (5 bases). Trimming stripped 8 bases from V and 3 bases from J, with 13 bases between. Germline CDR1 and CDR2: KGHSH and LQKENI. CDR3 length: 13 residues. Looking up the rest from reference TRBV18 and TRBJ1-1 gives the full variable domain: NAGVMQNPRHLVRRRGQEARLRCSPMKGHSHVYWYRQLPEEGLKFMVYLQKENIIDESGMPKERFSAEFPKEGPSILRIQQVVRGDSAAYFCASRTGGDTEAFFGQGTRLTVV.